This record looks at one T cell receptor (beta chain) sequence and its context. What it binds is unknown. The sample belongs to a study of cytomegalovirus exposure and HLA in healthy donors. Study-level results: Presence/absence analyses treated sequencing depth as roughly uniform across donors. Later analysis found that TCR beta chains associated with HLA were more clonally expanded than other, equally common chains.

The PCR made use of 60 Vbeta and 13 Jbeta primers. Under the authors' procedure: There were around 77 million unique TCR beta chains by a later count, and 8.5 million to 14 million of them were shared. Using immunoSEQ multiplex PCR, the repertoire was profiled, and TCRdb retains in-frame clones only, with some absent. From that table come the V and J calls and clone size; the DNA was used to work out D and trimming. This table holds 100,000 to 150,000 clones, about four fifths found once. The receptor comes from a man younger than 35 in good health and CMV-seronegative. The sequenced material came from PBMCs.

The CDR3 DNA is TGCGCCAGCAGCTTGGTCGGGTTGGGTGGCGGAAGCTCCTACAATGAGCAGTTCTTC. Protein: CASSLVGLGGGSSYNEQFF. V usage is TRBV5-1 and J usage is TRBJ2-1, with D hard to call. V dropped 0 bases and J dropped 0 bases, with 19 bases sitting between them. This CDR3 is 19 amino acids long. CDR1 is SGHRS and CDR2 is YFSETQ in the germline V gene.